This T cell receptor beta chain comes out of a study of blood T cell repertoires in COVID-19. Trimming stripped 5 bases from V and 4 bases from J, with 11 bases between. Germline V CDR1 and CDR2: MNHEY, SVGAGI. The CDR3 totals 13 residues. Under the authors' procedure: Cell counts per sample came from amplifying reference gene primers. The table came from immunoSEQ multiplex PCR; TCRdb's copy has only in-frame clones and leaves some out. D and trimming were read from the DNA, whereas the V and J calls and clone size are those reported in that table. The table has about 66,000 clones, about 86% seen once.

Input material: peripheral blood. V is TRBV6-5 and J is TRBJ1-2; maybe TRBD1 (5 bases). The origin of this receptor is a man aged 50 to 60 with active COVID-19. The CDR3 region is CASSPDTGYGYTF. In DNA, the CDR3 is TGTGCCAGCAGTCCGGACACTGGCTATGGCTACACCTTC.